Below, one T cell receptor beta chain is given with its context. This specimen belongs to a study of shared clonotypes between healthy human individuals. Germline values: CDR1 GTSNPN, CDR2 SVGIG (reference sequence). V was clipped by 0 bases and J by 9 bases, with 20 bases between them. The CDR3 totals 15 residues. The material for each subset, its genomic DNA, was split evenly across several immunoSEQ plates. Generated by immunoSEQ multiplex PCR, the TCRdb table keeps only in-frame clones and is missing some. The repertoire has approximately 2,000,000 clones, less than 95% of them found once; the top ten carry about 0.41%.

The receptor comes from a man aged 18 to 29 in good health. Some clones in this sample may be carry-over from other donors' samples. This sequence joins TRBV30 and TRBJ2-5; D is uncertain. The sequencing input was naive CD4+ T cells from PBMCs. Subset described: CD45RA+ positively selected. CDR3 bases: TGTGCCTGGAGTGTCGGCCTCGGCGGCCATGCGGCCCAGTACTTC. It codes for CAWSVGLGGHAAQYF.